The rows below give T cell receptor beta chains drawn from one sample of a study of T-cell memory formation after mild COVID-19. TCRdb independently ran MiXCR on the 5' RACE reads; one entry per CDR3 protein. Among 120,000 to 150,000 distinct CDR3 sequences listed, 14% to 15% were seen once. The sequencing input was PBMCs or a T cell subset sorted from them (not recorded which). Receptors were obtained from an adult woman who had mild COVID-19 (a few samples of this study predate the infection). Cell type and time point are not known. Both conserved end residues are part of each CDR3.

>TRBJ2-5|TRBV9
CASSTGTAQETQYF
>TRBJ2-7|TRBV24-1
CATSEGSEQYF
>TRBJ2-5|TRBV12-3/TRBV12-4
CASSFNSRETQYF
>TRBJ2-7|TRBV5-1
CASSLGRQGDIYEQYF
>TRBJ2-1|TRBV28
CASREHEQFF
>TRBJ2-7|TRBV5-1
CASSLFAEYEQYF
>TRBJ2-1|TRBV18
CASSDHLNGERYNEQFF
>TRBJ2-3|TRBV7-9
CASRPGDSLTQYF
>TRBJ1-1|TRBV11-3
CASSNEADGNTEAFF
>TRBJ2-4|TRBV21-1
CASSKGRARDPILAKNIQYF
>TRBJ2-3|TRBV20-1
CSAREVAGHTDTQYF
>TRBJ2-1|TRBV7-9
CASSLAGTRLF
>TRBJ2-7|TRBV6-2/TRBV6-3
CASSPSAEQYF
>TRBJ2-7|TRBV11-3
CASSSPRRTETREQYF
>TRBJ2-7|TRBV4-2
CASRQNRDSTYEQYF
>TRBJ2-7|TRBV12-3/TRBV12-4
CASSSPTSGSYEQYF
>TRBJ1-1|TRBV12-3/TRBV12-4
CASSLKVEGREGANTEAFF
>TRBJ2-5|TRBV6-1
CASSDRILYQETQYF
>TRBJ2-7|TRBV4-3
CASSLTGDSEQYF
>TRBJ1-1|TRBV20-1
CSARPGDRDTEAFF
>TRBJ2-7|TRBV4-2
CASSPGTGGHGQYF
>TRBJ2-7|TRBV4-3
CASASGVGGTPKYEQYF
>TRBJ2-1|TRBV12-3/TRBV12-4
CASSFGGGGLQKEQFF
>TRBJ2-5|TRBV5-1
CASSATQGARGETQYF